This T cell receptor (beta chain) was obtained from a study of blood T cells in healthy people across ages. This clonotype was seen many times. The antigen is unknown. For the second PCR, which ran for 7 to 11 cycles, a sample-barcoded 5' primer and a J-beta primer mix were used. TCRdb re-called the 5' RACE reads with MiXCR, one entry per CDR3 protein. Of 450,000 to 700,000 distinct CDR3 sequences listed, roughly 29% are singletons. Looked up from germline, CDR1 is SQVTM and CDR2 is ANQGSEA. This CDR3 has 15 residues. V lost 0 bases, J lost 4 bases, and 15 bases lay in between. Points from the study as a whole: Older individuals had lower TCR beta diversity per million T cells (the decline was roughly linear).

The chain has TRBV29-1 and TRBJ1-2; the D gene is possibly TRBD1 (5 bases). Sequenced: blood. This receptor was taken from a woman aged 70-85 years in good health. The CDR3, as DNA: TGCAGCGTTGAAGAGGGGGGTGGGGGGTCCTATGGCTACACCTTC. It is translated as CSVEEGGGGSYGYTF.